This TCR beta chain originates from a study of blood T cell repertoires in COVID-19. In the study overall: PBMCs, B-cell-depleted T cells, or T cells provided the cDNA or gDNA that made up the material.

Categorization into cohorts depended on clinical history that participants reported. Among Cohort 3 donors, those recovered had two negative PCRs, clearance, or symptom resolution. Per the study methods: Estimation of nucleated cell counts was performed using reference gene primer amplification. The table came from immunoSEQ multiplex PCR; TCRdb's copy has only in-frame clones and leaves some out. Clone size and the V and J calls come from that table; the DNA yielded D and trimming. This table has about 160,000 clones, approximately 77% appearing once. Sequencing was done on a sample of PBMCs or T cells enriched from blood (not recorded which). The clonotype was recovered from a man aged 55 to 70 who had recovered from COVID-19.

The CDR3 DNA is TGTGCCATCAGACAGGGTACCAATCAGCCCCAGCATTTT. Translated, it gives CAIRQGTNQPQHF. The chain joins TRBV10-3 to TRBJ1-5; tentative D call: TRBD1 (6 bases). This CDR3 is 13 amino acids long. CDR1 is ENHRY and CDR2 is SYGVKD in the germline V gene. V lost 6 bases, J lost 3 bases, and 9 bases lay in between.